The 27 T cell receptor beta chains below come from one sample, sequenced in a study of blood T cell repertoires in COVID-19. Libraries were prepared by immunoSEQ multiplex PCR; TCRdb keeps only in-frame clonotypes and omits some of them. The sample contains 300,000 to 450,000 clones, 89% of which appear only once. Sequenced sample: peripheral blood. The source of these receptors is a woman aged 60-75 years with COVID-19, enrolled during active disease.

The chain employs TRBV5-4 and TRBJ2-1; tentative D call: TRBD1 (6 bases). V was shortened by 2 bases and J by 10 bases, with 16 bases between the two germline ends. CDR3 length equals 14 residues. Looked up from germline, CDR1 is SGHNT and CDR2 is YYREEE (reference sequence). The CDR3 is CASSLRQVPGEQFF. CDR3 DNA sequence: TGTGCCAGCAGCTTACGACAGGTCCCTGGGGAGCAGTTCTTC.

This chain connects TRBV7-2 to TRBJ2-3, with D possibly TRBD2 on 5 matching bases. Deletions cut 5 bases from V and 6 bases from J, with 15 bases between. CDR1 and CDR2 from the germline V gene are SGHTA and FQGNSA. The CDR3 totals 14 residues. The CDR3 DNA is TGTGCCAGCAGCCCGGACTCGGGTAGGGATACGCAGTATTTT. Amino acid sequence: CASSPDSGRDTQYF.

To note about this clone: This sample includes further DNA sequences coding for the same CDR3. The J gene is TRBJ2-3, the V gene TRBV10-1, with 9 nucleotides matching TRBD1. V shed 6 bases, J shed 0 bases, and the junction held 4 bases outside the gene matches. The CDR3 runs 15 residues. Per the germline V gene, CDR1 is WNHNN and CDR2 is SYGVQD (reference sequence). Here the CDR3 DNA reads TGCGCCAGCAGCGAGGACAGGGGAAGCACAGATACGCAGTATTTT. Translating it yields CASSEDRGSTDTQYF.

This clone was recorded only once. The V gene is TRBV6-5, the J gene TRBJ2-5; 8 bases are a match to TRBD1. The CDR3 is made up of 14 amino acids. Germline loops: CDR1 MNHEY, CDR2 SVGAGI. V was clipped by 2 bases and J by 5 bases; unmatched bases: 4. The CDR3 loop is CASSYANRGETQYF. DNA of the CDR3: TGTGCCAGCAGTTACGCAAACAGGGGGGAGACCCAGTACTTC.

The chain is built from TRBV7-8 and TRBJ2-1, with D perhaps TRBD2 (5 bases). Germline V gives CDR1 SGHVS, CDR2 FQNEAQ. Trimming took off 4 bases at V and 7 bases at J, with 8 bases between the two ends. The CDR3 is made up of 12 amino acids. The CDR3 spells CASSSLANEQFF. As DNA, the CDR3 is TGTGCCAGCAGCTCCCTAGCAAATGAGCAGTTCTTC.

The chain employs TRBV10-3 and TRBJ1-1, with 8 bases fitting TRBD1. Germline CDR1 ENHRY, CDR2 SYGVKD. This CDR3 is 12 amino acids long. The V segment lost 8 bases and the J segment 5 bases; nucleotides outside the gene matches: 4. In DNA form, the CDR3 reads TGTGCCATCGCAGGGGGCTCTACTGAAGCTTTCTTT. It codes for CAIAGGSTEAFF.

This rearrangement joins TRBV27 to TRBJ2-1; D is unresolved. The V end lost 7 bases, the J end lost 2 bases, and 15 bases lay between the germline ends. Looked up from germline, CDR1 is MNHEY and CDR2 is SMNVEV (reference sequence). The CDR3 contains 15 residues. CDR3 protein: CASKSERLAYNEQFF. DNA of the CDR3: TGTGCCAGCAAGTCAGAGAGGTTAGCCTACAATGAGCAGTTCTTC.

The rearrangement uses TRBV28 and TRBJ2-7, with 7 bases lining up with TRBD1. Germline-derived CDR1 and CDR2 are MDHEN and SYDVKM. The CDR3 is 14 residues long. Germline trimming cut 7 bases from V and 4 bases from J; bases unmatched to any gene: 10. CDR3 sequence (DNA): TGTGCCAGCACCAAAAGGGGGCCGAGGTACGAGCAGTACTTC. This encodes CASTKRGPRYEQYF.

This rearrangement joins TRBV2 to TRBJ2-5; no reliable D call. With 6 bases removed from V and 7 bases from J, the gap between germline ends came to 12 bases. The V gene's germline CDR1 is SNHLY and CDR2 FYNNEI. This CDR3 spans 12 amino acids. CDR3 sequence: CASSSGPGTQYF. CDR3 nucleotides: TGTGCCAGCAGCTCTGGGCCCGGGACCCAGTACTTC.

The V and J genes are TRBV27 and TRBJ2-4, with a weak D call TRBD1 (7 bases). Germline CDR1 reads MNHEY; CDR2 reads SMNVEV (reference sequence). This CDR3 is built from 16 residues. V lost 2 bases to trimming and J lost 1 base, with 12 bases between them. This chain's CDR3 is CASSLQGEVAKNIQYF. CDR3 sequence (DNA): TGTGCCAGCAGTTTACAGGGGGAGGTGGCCAAAAACATTCAGTACTTC.

This sequence joins TRBV15 and TRBJ1-1, with 10 positions matching TRBD1. With 2 bases clipped from V and 0 bases from J, the junction kept 6 bases outside the gene matches. This CDR3 has 17 amino acids. Per germline, CDR1 LNHNV and CDR2 YYDKDF (reference sequence). The chain's CDR3 is CATSRPDRGRLNTEAFF. CDR3 DNA sequence: TGTGCCACCAGCAGACCCGACAGGGGGCGGTTGAACACTGAAGCTTTCTTT.

The chain has TRBV7-2 and TRBJ1-5; weak D call: TRBD1 (5 bases). V dropped 1 base and J dropped 0 bases, with 10 bases sitting between them. The CDR3 contains 16 residues. Germline lookup yields CDR1 SGHTA and CDR2 FQGNSA. The CDR3 protein is CASSLGQPYSNQPQHF. In nucleotides, the CDR3 is TGTGCCAGCAGCTTAGGACAGCCTTATAGCAATCAGCCCCAGCATTTT.

The chain carries TRBV28 and TRBJ1-2; no firm D call. The CDR3 has 13 residues. The germline CDR1 and CDR2 sequences are MDHEN and SYDVKM. V lost 5 bases, J lost 8 bases, and 15 bases lay in between. CDR3 nucleotide sequence: TGTGCCAGCAGTCTTCCTGCTCCCCTAGGCTACACCTTC. Its translation is CASSLPAPLGYTF.

The gene calls are TRBV5-1 and TRBJ2-1; D may be TRBD1 (5 bases). The CDR3 runs 14 residues. Germline lookup yields CDR1 SGHRS and CDR2 YFSETQ. Trimming left V 2 bases short and J 1 base short, with 7 bases between. This CDR3 reads CASSLGESYNEQFF. CDR3 coding DNA: TGCGCCAGCAGCTTAGGGGAATCCTACAATGAGCAGTTCTTC. The variable domain in full, completed from reference TRBV5-1 and TRBJ2-1, reads KAGVTQTPRYLIKTRGQQVTLSCSPISGHRSVSWYQQTPGQGLQFLFEYFSETQRNKGNFPGRFSGRQFSNSRSEMNVSTLELGDSALYLCASSLGESYNEQFFGPGTRLTVL.

The sample holds one count of this clone. The chain combines TRBV18 with TRBJ2-6, with 8 bases that match TRBD1. The trim removed 6 bases at V and 0 bases at J, leaving 4 bases unmatched. Looked up from germline, CDR1 is KGHSH and CDR2 is LQKENI. This CDR3 has 16 amino acids. CDR3 DNA: TGTGCCAGCTCGGGGACAGGCCACTCTGGGGCCAACGTCCTGACTTTC. It translates to CASSGTGHSGANVLTF.

This chain links TRBV19 with TRBJ1-5; D is uncertain. This CDR3 has 14 residues. With 6 bases removed from V and 7 bases from J, the gap between germline ends came to 16 bases. From germline, CDR1 is LNHDA and CDR2 SQIVND (reference sequence). CDR3 amino acids: CASRKLGGHQPQHF. The DNA of the CDR3 is TGTGCCAGTAGAAAACTGGGAGGGCACCAGCCCCAGCATTTT.

This chain connects TRBV5-8 to TRBJ2-2, with D unclear. CDR1 and CDR2 from the germline V gene are SGHTS and YDEGEE. The CDR3 has 14 amino acids. With 4 bases removed from V and 7 bases from J, the gap between germline ends came to 14 bases. The CDR3 is CASSATILVGELFF. For the CDR3, the DNA is TGTGCCAGCAGCGCTACTATATTGGTCGGGGAGCTGTTTTTT.

The CDR3 reads CASRPRGQSNQPQHF. The CDR3 bases are TGTGCCAGCAGGCCCAGGGGGCAGAGCAATCAGCCCCAGCATTTT. The chain joins TRBV28 to TRBJ1-5, with 8 bases aligning to TRBD1. The trim removed 6 bases at V and 1 base at J, leaving 5 bases unmatched. The germline gives CDR1 MDHEN, CDR2 SYDVKM. The length of the CDR3 is 15 residues.

Here the CDR3 DNA reads TGTGCCAGTAGTGCGGCCGGCGCAGATACGCAGTATTTT. Translation gives CASSAAGADTQYF. This chain uses TRBV19 with TRBJ2-3, with D unresolved. Trimming removed 5 bases from V and 4 bases from J, with 10 bases in between. Germline CDR1 and CDR2: LNHDA and SQIVND (reference sequence). The CDR3 has 13 amino acids.

About this clone itself: The same CDR3 is also encoded by other DNA sequences in this sample. This rearrangement joins TRBV18 to TRBJ2-2; D is possibly TRBD2 (5 bases). CDR1 KGHSH and CDR2 LQKENI come from the germline V gene. With 3 bases removed from V and 1 base from J, the gap between germline ends came to 9 bases. The CDR3 sequence is 15 residues long. The CDR3 protein is CASSPPGGNTGELFF. For the CDR3, the DNA is TGTGCCAGCTCACCGCCCGGAGGGAACACCGGGGAGCTGTTTTTT.

The chain combines TRBV11-3 with TRBJ2-3; 12 positions agree with TRBD2. In germline, CDR1 is SGHNT, CDR2 YENEEA. The ends lost 6 bases at V and 1 base at J; junction bases unmatched: 2. The CDR3 contains 15 residues. CDR3 protein: CASSRLAGGTDTQYF. For the CDR3, the DNA is TGTGCCAGCAGTAGACTAGCGGGGGGCACAGATACGCAGTATTTT.

The chain carries TRBV19 and TRBJ1-5; D is perhaps TRBD1 (6 bases). The CDR3 runs to 15 residues. Trimming shortened V by 7 bases and J by 7 bases, and 20 bases separated the two germline ends. Germline assignment: CDR1 LNHDA and CDR2 SQIVND (reference sequence). The CDR3, as DNA: TGTGCCAGTACCCCGGGACATCGAAGAGGGCAGCCCCAGCATTTT. This codes for CASTPGHRRGQPQHF.

In its sample, this clone was seen once. The rearrangement uses TRBV30 and TRBJ1-1; D gene uncertain. Germline V gene lookup returns CDR1 GTSNPN and CDR2 SVGIG (reference sequence). This CDR3 spans 13 amino acids. Trimming stripped 2 bases from V and 1 base from J, with 8 bases between. The CDR3 DNA reads TGTGCCTGGAGTTACCCGGGGAACACTGAAGCTTTCTTT. Translated, it gives CAWSYPGNTEAFF.

V gene TRBV10-2 combines with J gene TRBJ2-4, with D maybe TRBD2 (6 bases). CDR1 WSHSY and CDR2 SAAADI come from the germline V gene. The CDR3 runs to 15 residues. The V end was cut by 0 bases, the J end by 5 bases, with 11 bases between. CDR3 in DNA: TGCGCCAGCAGTGAGTCGGTCACGGGGGAAAACATTCAGTACTTC. Translation: CASSESVTGENIQYF.

This clone was seen only once. V and J are TRBV5-1 and TRBJ2-1; the match to TRBD2 covers 9 bases. The CDR3 runs 16 residues. With 3 bases clipped from V and 1 base from J, the junction kept 5 bases outside the gene matches. CDR1 SGHRS and CDR2 YFSETQ come from the germline V gene. CDR3 bases: TGCGCCAGCAGCTCCGGCGGGGGGGATTCCTACAATGAGCAGTTCTTC. As protein: CASSSGGGDSYNEQFF.

This chain joins TRBV12-5 and TRBJ1-5; TRBD1 matches at 9 bases. From germline, CDR1 is LGHNT and CDR2 FRNRAP. V was clipped by 2 bases and J by 2 bases; unmatched bases: 7. The CDR3 extends over 17 amino acids. The CDR3 is CASGLLLGQGGNQPQHF. CDR3 DNA sequence: TGTGCTAGTGGTTTGTTGCTGGGACAGGGTGGCAATCAGCCCCAGCATTTT.

V is TRBV24-1 and J is TRBJ2-5, with 9 bases matching TRBD1. The V gene's germline CDR1 is KGHDR and CDR2 SFDVKD. The length of the CDR3 is 15 residues. Trimming at V came to 1 base and at J to 3 bases, leaving 2 bases not matched to a gene. The CDR3 is CATSDFRDREETQYF. The DNA for the CDR3 is TGTGCCACCAGTGATTTTCGGGACAGGGAAGAGACCCAGTACTTC.